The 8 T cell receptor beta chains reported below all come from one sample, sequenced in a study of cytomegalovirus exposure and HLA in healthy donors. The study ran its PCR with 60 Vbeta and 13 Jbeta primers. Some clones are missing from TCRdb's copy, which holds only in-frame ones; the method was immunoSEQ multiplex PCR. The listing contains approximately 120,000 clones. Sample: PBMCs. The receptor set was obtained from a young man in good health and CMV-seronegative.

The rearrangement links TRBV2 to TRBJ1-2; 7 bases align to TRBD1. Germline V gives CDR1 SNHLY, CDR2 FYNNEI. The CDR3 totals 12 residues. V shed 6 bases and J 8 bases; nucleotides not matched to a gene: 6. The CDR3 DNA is TGTGCCAGCAGACCGACAGGGATAGGCTACACCTTC. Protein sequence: CASRPTGIGYTF. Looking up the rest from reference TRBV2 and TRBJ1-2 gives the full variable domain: EPEVTQTPSHQVTQMGQEVILRCVPISNHLYFYWYRQILGQKVEFLVSFYNNEISEKSEIFDDQFSVERPDGSNFTLKIRSTKLEDSAMYFCASRPTGIGYTFGSGTRLTVV.

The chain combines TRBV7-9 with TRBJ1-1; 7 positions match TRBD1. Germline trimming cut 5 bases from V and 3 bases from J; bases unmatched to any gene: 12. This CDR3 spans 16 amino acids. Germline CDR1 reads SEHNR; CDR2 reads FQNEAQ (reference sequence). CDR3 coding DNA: TGTGCCAGCAGCCCCCTGTCAGGGGGGCCCGACACTGAAGCTTTCTTT. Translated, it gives CASSPLSGGPDTEAFF.

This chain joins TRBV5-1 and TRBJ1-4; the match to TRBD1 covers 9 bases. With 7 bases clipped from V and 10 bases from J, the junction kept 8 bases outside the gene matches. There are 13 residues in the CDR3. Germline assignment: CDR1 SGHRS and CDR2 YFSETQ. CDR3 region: CASQPDRGGKLFF. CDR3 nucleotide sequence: TGCGCCAGCCAACCGGACAGGGGAGGAAAACTGTTTTTT.

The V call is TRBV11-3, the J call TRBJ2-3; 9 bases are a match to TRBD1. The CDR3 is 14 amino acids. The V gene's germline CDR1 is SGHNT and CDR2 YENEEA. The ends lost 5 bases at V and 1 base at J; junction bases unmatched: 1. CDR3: CASSDRGGTDTQYF. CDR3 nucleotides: TGTGCCAGCAGCGACAGGGGGGGCACAGATACGCAGTATTTT.

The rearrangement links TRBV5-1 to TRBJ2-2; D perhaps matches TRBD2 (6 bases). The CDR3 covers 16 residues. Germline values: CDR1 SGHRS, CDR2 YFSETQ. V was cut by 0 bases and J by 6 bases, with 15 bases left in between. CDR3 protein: CASSLEVAVAPGELFF. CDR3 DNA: TGCGCCAGCAGCTTGGAAGTAGCGGTGGCACCCGGGGAGCTGTTTTTT.

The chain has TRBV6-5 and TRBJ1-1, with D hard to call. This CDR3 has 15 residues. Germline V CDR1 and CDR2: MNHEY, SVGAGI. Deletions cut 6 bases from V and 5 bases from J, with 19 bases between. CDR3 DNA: TGTGCCAGCAGCTCTACGACTTCCACGGTTACTGAAGCTTTCTTT. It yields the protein CASSSTTSTVTEAFF.

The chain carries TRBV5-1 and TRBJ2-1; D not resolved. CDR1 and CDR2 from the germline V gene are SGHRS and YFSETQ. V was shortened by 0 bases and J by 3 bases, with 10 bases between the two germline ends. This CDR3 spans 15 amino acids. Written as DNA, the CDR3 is TGCGCCAGCAGCTTGGAACTGCCCCTCTACAATGAGCAGTTCTTC. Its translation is CASSLELPLYNEQFF.

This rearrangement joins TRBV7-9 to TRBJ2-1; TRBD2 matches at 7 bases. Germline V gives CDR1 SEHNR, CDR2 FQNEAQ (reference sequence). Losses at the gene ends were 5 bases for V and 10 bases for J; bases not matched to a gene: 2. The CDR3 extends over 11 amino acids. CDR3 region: CASSPGLEQFF. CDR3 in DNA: TGTGCCAGCAGCCCGGGACTAGAGCAGTTCTTC.